This entry is about one T cell receptor beta chain. Different DNA sequences within this sample yield the same CDR3. This sample was taken from a study of T cell changes during pregnancy in multiple sclerosis. Germline CDR1 and CDR2: MNHEY and SMNVEV (reference sequence). Trimming removed 6 bases from V and 2 bases from J; junction bases left unmatched: 9. The CDR3 is made up of 15 amino acids. The table came from immunoSEQ multiplex PCR; TCRdb's copy has only in-frame clones and leaves some out. This sample has around 95,000 clones, with 92% found just once. Material: peripheral blood, obtained after pregnancy. V usage is TRBV27 and J usage is TRBJ2-7; 8 bases are shared with TRBD2. The clonotype was recovered from a female donor in good health, enrolled as a control in a pregnancy study. The CDR3 region has the DNA TGTGCCAGCAGCCCCCGGGGGGGCATGACCTACGAGCAGTACTTC. It is translated as CASSPRGGMTYEQYF.